Shown below are 7 T cell receptor beta chains from a single sample sequenced in a study of blood T cells in healthy people across ages. It was with a sample-barcoded 5' primer and a J-beta primer mix that a second PCR of roughly 6 to 11 cycles was run. TCRdb re-called the 5' RACE reads with MiXCR, one entry per CDR3 protein. Among roughly 800,000 distinct CDR3 sequences, 58% were seen once, and the ten largest hold 20% to 25%. Sequencing was carried out using blood. The origin of the receptors is a man aged 25 to 40 in good health.

There are a few counts of this clonotype. The V call is TRBV4-2, the J call TRBJ1-1, with D unresolved. V lost 6 bases, J lost 0 bases, and 20 bases lay in between. The CDR3 consists of 17 residues. In germline, CDR1 is LGHNA, CDR2 YNFKEQ. The CDR3 sequence: CASSQFQIRAMNTEAFF. The DNA for the CDR3 is TGTGCCAGCAGTCAATTTCAAATCCGGGCGATGAACACTGAAGCTTTCTTT.

The rearrangement links TRBV6-2 or TRBV6-3 to TRBJ2-3; unclear D gene. The germline CDR1 and CDR2 sequences are MNHEY and SVGEGT. CDR3 size: 14 residues. The V and J ends lost 4 bases and 2 bases respectively, with 10 bases between them. The CDR3 sequence is CASSFRRSTDTQYF. The CDR3 coding sequence is TGTGCCAGCAGTTTCCGACGGTCCACAGATACGCAGTATTTT.

This clonotype came up a few times. V is TRBV7-2 and J is TRBJ2-3; the match to TRBD2 covers 7 bases. CDR3 length equals 15 residues. CDR1 is SGHTA, CDR2 FQGNSA, per germline. The V and J ends lost 5 bases and 5 bases, in that order; junction bases with no gene match: 10. The chain's CDR3 is CASSPQVGGGDTQYF. The CDR3 coding sequence is TGTGCCAGCAGCCCCCAGGTGGGGGGGGGAGATACGCAGTATTTT.

The chain is built from TRBV20-1 and TRBJ2-7, with 9 nucleotides matching TRBD2. Germline CDR1 and CDR2: DFQATT and SNEGSKA (reference sequence). This CDR3 spans 14 amino acids. V lost 5 bases and J lost 5; bases outside the gene matches: 10. CDR3: CSARKRAGGHEQYF. For the CDR3, the DNA is TGCAGTGCTCGAAAGCGAGCGGGAGGACACGAGCAGTACTTC.

The V call is TRBV10-3, the J call TRBJ2-1; D is unclear. CDR1 ENHRY and CDR2 SYGVKD come from the germline V gene. This CDR3 has 14 residues. Trimming removed 3 bases from V and 6 bases from J, with 12 bases in between. The CDR3 here is CAISEFQNLNEQFF. CDR3 DNA: TGTGCCATCAGTGAATTCCAGAATCTCAATGAGCAGTTCTTC.

The chain recombines TRBV7-9 with TRBJ1-6; 9 bases agree with TRBD1. This CDR3 has 16 residues. V trimming: 5 bases; J trimming: 9 bases; junction bases outside the gene matches: 11. Germline V gene data show CDR1 as SEHNR and CDR2 as FQNEAQ (reference sequence). The CDR3 protein is CASSTSIGQGRSPLHF. The CDR3 nucleotides read TGTGCCAGCAGCACCTCGATCGGACAGGGGCGTTCACCCCTCCACTTT.

This clonotype was picked up many times. CDR3 coding DNA: TGTGCCAGCAGTTTAGGGACGGCGCTTCCCGAGCAGTACTTC. This translates into CASSLGTALPEQYF. The rearrangement links TRBV6-6 to TRBJ2-7; D possibly matches TRBD1 or TRBD2 (5 bases each). V was trimmed by 4 bases and J by 6 bases, leaving 16 bases between them. Germline V lookup: CDR1 MNHNY, CDR2 SVGAGI (reference sequence). The CDR3 loop spans 14 amino acids.